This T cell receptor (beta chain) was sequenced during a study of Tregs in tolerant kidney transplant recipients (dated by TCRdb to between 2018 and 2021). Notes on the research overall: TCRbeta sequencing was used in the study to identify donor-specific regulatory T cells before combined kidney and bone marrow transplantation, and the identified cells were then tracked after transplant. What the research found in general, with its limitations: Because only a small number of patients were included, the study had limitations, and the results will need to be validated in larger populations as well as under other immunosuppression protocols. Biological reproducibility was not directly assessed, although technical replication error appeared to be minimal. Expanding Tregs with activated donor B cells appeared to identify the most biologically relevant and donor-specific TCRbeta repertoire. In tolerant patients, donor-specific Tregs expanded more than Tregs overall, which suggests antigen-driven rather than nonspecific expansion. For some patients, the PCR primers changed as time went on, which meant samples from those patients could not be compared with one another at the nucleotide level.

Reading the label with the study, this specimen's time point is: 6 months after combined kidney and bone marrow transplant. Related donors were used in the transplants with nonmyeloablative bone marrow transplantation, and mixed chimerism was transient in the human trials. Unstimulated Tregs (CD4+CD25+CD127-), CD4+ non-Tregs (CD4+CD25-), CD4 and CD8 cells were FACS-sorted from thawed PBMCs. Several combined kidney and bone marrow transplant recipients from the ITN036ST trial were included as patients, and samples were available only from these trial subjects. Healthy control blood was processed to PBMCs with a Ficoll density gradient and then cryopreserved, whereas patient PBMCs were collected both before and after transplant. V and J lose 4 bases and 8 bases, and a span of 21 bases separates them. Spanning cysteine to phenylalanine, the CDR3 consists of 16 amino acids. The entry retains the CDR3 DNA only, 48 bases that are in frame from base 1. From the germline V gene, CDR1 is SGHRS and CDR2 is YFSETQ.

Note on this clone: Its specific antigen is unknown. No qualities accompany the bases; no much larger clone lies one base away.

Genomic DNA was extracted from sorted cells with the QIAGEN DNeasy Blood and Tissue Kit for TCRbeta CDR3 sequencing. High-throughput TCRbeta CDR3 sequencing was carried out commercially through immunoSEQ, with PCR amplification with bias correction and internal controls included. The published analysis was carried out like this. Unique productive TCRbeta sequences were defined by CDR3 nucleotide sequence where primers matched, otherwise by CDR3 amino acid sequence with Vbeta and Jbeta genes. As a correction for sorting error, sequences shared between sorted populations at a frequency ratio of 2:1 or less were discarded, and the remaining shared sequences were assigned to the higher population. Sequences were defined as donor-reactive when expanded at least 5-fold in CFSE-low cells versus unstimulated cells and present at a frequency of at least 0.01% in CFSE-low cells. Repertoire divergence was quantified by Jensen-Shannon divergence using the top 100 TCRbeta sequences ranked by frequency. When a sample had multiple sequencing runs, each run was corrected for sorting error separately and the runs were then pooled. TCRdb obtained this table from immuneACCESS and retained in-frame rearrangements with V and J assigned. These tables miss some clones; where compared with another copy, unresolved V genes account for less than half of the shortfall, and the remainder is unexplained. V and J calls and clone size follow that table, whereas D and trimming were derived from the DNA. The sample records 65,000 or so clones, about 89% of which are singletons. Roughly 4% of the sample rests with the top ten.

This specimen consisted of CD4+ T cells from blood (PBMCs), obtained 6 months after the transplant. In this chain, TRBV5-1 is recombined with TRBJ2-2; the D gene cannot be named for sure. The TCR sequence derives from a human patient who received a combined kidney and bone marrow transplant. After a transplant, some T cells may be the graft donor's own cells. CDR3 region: CASSHQGGAGLGELFF. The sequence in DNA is TGCGCCAGCAGCCACCAAGGTGGAGCTGGCTTGGGGGAGCTGTTTTTT.